Presented here are 15 T cell receptor beta chains from one specimen sequenced in a study of cytomegalovirus exposure and HLA in healthy donors. The PCR ran on 60 Vbeta and 13 Jbeta primers. This table comes from immunoSEQ multiplex PCR, and its TCRdb copy is limited to in-frame clones, with some not included. This table has 150,000 to 200,000 clones, around four fifths appearing once. Source material: PBMCs. The receptor source for this set is a woman aged 18-29 years in good health and CMV-seronegative.

Regarding this clone: The junction and the germline gene differ at one end; a read error may be behind it. The genes are TRBV7-9 and TRBJ2-3; 7 bases map to TRBD2. Germline lookup yields CDR1 SEHNR and CDR2 FQNEAQ (reference sequence). This CDR3 has 15 amino acids. Written as DNA, the CDR3 is TGTTCCAGCAGCATAAATAGCGGGAGCACAGATACGCAGTATTTT. Amino acids: CSSSINSGSTDTQYF.

This chain connects TRBV27 to TRBJ2-5; possible D gene TRBD2, 7 bases. The last part of the DNA fits TRBJ2-7 better; the J call may be wrong. CDR3 length equals 15 residues. Germline CDR1 is MNHEY and CDR2 is SMNVEV (reference sequence). The chain's CDR3 is CASSTGGGLPYEQYF. The CDR3 DNA is TGTGCCAGCAGTACGGGGGGCGGATTACCCTACGAGCAGTACTTC.

The chain carries TRBV27 and TRBJ2-3, with 10 bases lining up with TRBD1. Germline CDR1 MNHEY, CDR2 SMNVEV (reference sequence). With V trimmed by 6 bases and J by 6 bases, 12 bases remained unmatched. This CDR3 has 16 residues. CDR3 DNA: TGTGCCAGCAGCCGGGCGGGGACAGGGGATGCTGATACGCAGTATTTT. Translation gives CASSRAGTGDADTQYF.

The chain uses TRBV18 and TRBJ1-1, with 8 nucleotides matching TRBD1. The CDR3 has 15 residues. The trim removed 2 bases at V and 4 bases at J, leaving 6 bases unmatched. Per germline, CDR1 KGHSH and CDR2 LQKENI. The CDR3 DNA reads TGTGCCAGCTCACCATCGGACAGGGCCTCCACTGAAGCTTTCTTT. Translation gives CASSPSDRASTEAFF.

The chain links TRBV5-6 to TRBJ2-2; 7 nucleotides line up with TRBD1. Germline CDR1 is SGHDT and CDR2 is YYEEEE. The CDR3 covers 17 residues. J lost 7 bases, V lost 2 bases, and 14 bases had no gene match. The CDR3, as DNA: TGTGCCAGCAGCTTTTGGGCAGGGGGAGTACGAGGCGGGGAGCTGTTTTTT. The encoded protein is CASSFWAGGVRGGELFF. Full variable domain (remainder filled in from reference TRBV5-6 and TRBJ2-2): DAGVTQSPTHLIKTRGQQVTLRCSPKSGHDTVSWYQQALGQGPQFIFQYYEEEERQRGNFPDRFSGHQFPNYSSELNVNALLLGDSALYLCASSFWAGGVRGGELFFGEGSRLTVL.

Of note for this clone: Other DNA sequences in the sample encode the same CDR3. The V call is TRBV5-1, the J call TRBJ1-6, with no clear D. Germline V gene lookup returns CDR1 SGHRS and CDR2 YFSETQ. The CDR3 loop spans 15 amino acids. With 3 bases removed from V and 1 base from J, the gap between germline ends came to 8 bases. Here the CDR3 reads CASSSSSSYNSPLHF. In DNA form, the CDR3 reads TGCGCCAGCAGCTCGTCGAGTTCCTATAATTCACCCCTCCACTTT.

CDR3 in amino acids: CASSSRAGVQETQYF. The CDR3 region has the DNA TGCGCCAGCAGCTCGAGAGCGGGAGTTCAAGAGACCCAGTACTTC. The chain employs TRBV5-1 and TRBJ2-5; 8 nucleotides line up with TRBD2. V shed 3 bases, J shed 2 bases, and the junction held 6 bases outside the gene matches. CDR3 length equals 15 residues. Germline V gene lookup returns CDR1 SGHRS and CDR2 YFSETQ.

V usage is TRBV29-1 and J usage is TRBJ1-5; D unclear. V was clipped by 3 bases and J by 1 base, with 7 bases between them. The CDR3 contains 13 residues. Germline V gives CDR1 SQVTM, CDR2 ANQGSEA. CDR3 in DNA: TGCAGCGTTGAGGGCAGCAGCAATCAGCCCCAGCATTTT. Translation gives CSVEGSSNQPQHF.

The chain recombines TRBV5-4 with TRBJ2-5, with 7 bases that match TRBD2. V lost 3 bases and J lost 1; bases outside the gene matches: 3. Germline-derived CDR1 and CDR2 are SGHNT and YYREEE (reference sequence). The CDR3 consists of 14 residues. CDR3 DNA: TGTGCCAGCAGCTCCGCTAGCGGCCAAGAGACCCAGTACTTC. Encoded protein: CASSSASGQETQYF. The full variable domain, completed using reference TRBV5-4 and TRBJ2-5, is ETGVTQSPTHLIKTRGQQVTLRCSSQSGHNTVSWYQQALGQGPQFIFQYYREEENGRGNFPPRFSGLQFPNYSSELNVNALELDDSALYLCASSSASGQETQYFGPGTRLLVL.

Relative to its sample, this clone is medium-sized. In the same sample, other DNA sequences code for this CDR3. The gene calls are TRBV6-1 and TRBJ2-7; TRBD1 matches at 11 bases. Trimming took 0 bases from V and 2 from J; bases not matched to a gene: 6. The CDR3 is made up of 17 amino acids. Germline-derived CDR1 and CDR2 are MNHNS and SASEGT. CDR3 sequence: CASSEAVKGQGAYEQYF. The CDR3 DNA reads as TGTGCCAGCAGTGAAGCAGTAAAGGGACAGGGGGCCTACGAGCAGTACTTC.

V gene TRBV7-9 combines with J gene TRBJ1-4; D remains ambiguous. CDR1 is SEHNR and CDR2 is FQNEAQ in the germline V gene (reference sequence). This CDR3 has 15 residues. Trimming pared 0 bases from V and 3 bases from J, leaving 8 bases between. The CDR3 here is CASSLALAANEKLFF. Written as DNA, the CDR3 is TGTGCCAGCAGCTTAGCGTTGGCAGCTAATGAAAAACTGTTTTTT.

This sequence joins TRBV28 and TRBJ1-1; possible D gene TRBD1, 6 bases. The CDR3 runs 16 residues. CDR1 and CDR2 (germline): MDHEN, SYDVKM. The V end was cut by 5 bases, the J end by 10 bases, with 26 bases between. CDR3 nucleotides: TGTGCCAGCAGTATATCGGCGTCGGCGGGGGGGGCAGGAGCTTTCTTT. Protein sequence: CASSISASAGGAGAFF. The whole variable domain, remainder taken from reference TRBV28 and TRBJ1-1, is DVKVTQSSRYLVKRTGEKVFLECVQDMDHENMFWYRQDPGLGLRLIYFSYDVKMKEKGDIPEGYSVSREKKERFSLILESASTNQTSMYLCASSISASAGGAGAFFGQGTRLTVV.

This clone was picked up a small number of times. The chain carries TRBV5-1 and TRBJ2-1; 9 positions agree with TRBD2. In germline, CDR1 is SGHRS, CDR2 YFSETQ. This CDR3 has 14 amino acids. Unmatched junction bases numbered 4, after V lost 4 bases and J lost 5 bases. Here the CDR3 DNA reads TGCGCCAGCAGCCGACTAGCGGAAAACAATGAGCAGTTCTTC. It codes for CASSRLAENNEQFF.

The rearrangement uses TRBV5-4 and TRBJ2-4; D may be TRBD1 (6 bases). The V end was cut by 4 bases, the J end by 2 bases, with 13 bases between. CDR1 is SGHNT and CDR2 is YYREEE in the germline V gene (reference sequence). The CDR3 is 15 residues long. As DNA, the CDR3 is TGTGCCAGCAGCGTGACCGGACAGACCAAAAACATTCAGTACTTC. This codes for CASSVTGQTKNIQYF.

This chain uses TRBV6-5 with TRBJ2-7; 8 nucleotides agree with TRBD2. V shed 0 bases and J 6 bases; nucleotides not matched to a gene: 7. The CDR3 loop spans 15 amino acids. Germline CDR1 is MNHEY and CDR2 is SVGAGI. The CDR3 DNA reads as TGTGCCAGCAGTTACTCCGCGGGAGGTTCTTCCGAGCAGTACTTC. It codes for CASSYSAGGSSEQYF.